Shown below are 28 T cell receptor beta chains from a single sample sequenced in a study of neurological immune-mediated disorders (dated by TCRdb to between 2018 and 2021). The library was produced with 5' RACE. TCRdb names Illumina HiSeq 2500 as the instrument used. Through fastp at Q25 and MiXCR, TCRdb rebuilt clones from the public reads, retaining in-frame beta chains. Entries that share a CDR3 protein sequence are merged under the most common genes and DNA. The sample table contains around 29,000 distinct CDR3 sequences; only one count was recorded for about 12% of them. 5.8% of the sample is in the top ten clones. The specimen sequenced was PBMCs. All receptors come from a woman aged 60-70 years in good health.

There are many counts of this clonotype. This chain connects TRBV5-1 to TRBJ2-3, with 7 bases matching TRBD1. This CDR3 contains 15 residues. V lost 4 bases to trimming and J lost 1 base; unmatched junction nucleotides: 6. Looked up from germline, CDR1 is SGHRS and CDR2 is YFSETQ. This CDR3 reads CASSRTGPRTDTQYF. The CDR3 nucleotides are TGCGCCAGCAGCAGGACAGGTCCTCGCACAGATACGCAGTATTTT.

This clonotype showed up many times. This sequence joins TRBV11-2 and TRBJ2-2; D unresolved. The CDR3 runs to 14 residues. Germline V gene sequence: CDR1 SGHAT, CDR2 FQNNGV. With 5 bases removed from V and 4 bases from J, the gap between germline ends came to 11 bases. This chain's CDR3 is CASSKPLLTGELFF. CDR3 in DNA: TGTGCCAGCAGCAAGCCCCTCCTCACCGGGGAGCTGTTTTTT.

In this sample, this clonotype turned up many times. The chain uses TRBV7-9 and TRBJ2-5, with D tentatively TRBD1 (5 bases). V lost 2 bases, J lost 5 bases, and 15 bases lay in between. There are 15 residues in the CDR3. CDR1 SEHNR and CDR2 FQNEAQ come from the germline V gene (reference sequence). CDR3 nucleotide sequence: TGTGCCAGCAGCTTAAAGGGCAGGGCTATGGAGACCCAGTACTTC. It codes for CASSLKGRAMETQYF.

This clonotype was seen only a few times. V is TRBV4-3 and J is TRBJ2-3, with 8 nucleotides matching TRBD1. The CDR3 loop spans 15 amino acids. The trim removed 4 bases at V and 6 bases at J, leaving 9 bases unmatched. Germline V gene data show CDR1 as LGHNA and CDR2 as YSLEER. The CDR3 loop reads CASSRQGASLDTQYF. The DNA for the CDR3 is TGCGCCAGCAGCCGCCAGGGGGCTAGCCTTGATACGCAGTATTTT.

This chain uses TRBV7-2 with TRBJ2-1, with D unresolved. CDR1 is SGHTA and CDR2 is FQGNSA in the germline V gene. Between the trimmed V and J ends, which lost 1 base and 10 bases, there was a span of 8 bases. The CDR3 loop spans 12 amino acids. DNA for the CDR3: TGTGCCAGCAGCTTAGTTACGACAGAGCAGTTCTTC. It translates to CASSLVTTEQFF.

This clonotype is medium-sized. The chain joins TRBV7-2 to TRBJ1-4; D may be TRBD1 (5 bases). The V end lost 5 bases, the J end lost 6 bases, and 13 bases lay between the germline ends. The CDR3 totals 14 residues. Germline V lookup: CDR1 SGHTA, CDR2 FQGNSA. The CDR3 region has the DNA TGTGCCAGCAGCCCCTGGACAATGGATGAAAAACTGTTTTTT. Residues: CASSPWTMDEKLFF.

This clonotype was seen at least ten times. The rearrangement links TRBV12-3 or TRBV12-4 to TRBJ1-2; D uncertain. Trimming left V 6 bases short and J 5 bases short, with 10 bases between. The CDR3 totals 12 residues. This CDR3 is CASRLGPYGYTF. The DNA of the CDR3 is TGTGCCAGCAGGCTCGGACCTTATGGCTACACCTTC.

This clonotype was picked up many times. The chain employs TRBV10-3 and TRBJ2-3; no clear D. Trimming left V 6 bases short and J 5 bases short, with 6 bases between. The CDR3 loop spans 11 amino acids. Germline CDR1 reads ENHRY; CDR2 reads SYGVKD. DNA for the CDR3: TGTGCCATCAGGGGCGGAGATACGCAGTATTTT. Translation gives CAIRGGDTQYF.

This clonotype was seen repeatedly, ten times or more. This chain joins TRBV12-3 or TRBV12-4 and TRBJ1-6, with a tentative D call TRBD1 (6 bases). This CDR3 region has 14 residues. V was clipped by 4 bases and J by 9 bases, with 13 bases between them. The CDR3 protein is CASSSSGGASPLHF. The CDR3 DNA is TGTGCCAGCAGTTCTAGCGGGGGCGCTTCACCCCTCCACTTT.

Ten or more counts support this clonotype. The chain uses TRBV12-3 or TRBV12-4 and TRBJ2-1; 13 nucleotides match TRBD2. J lost 9 bases, V lost 5 bases, and 4 bases had no gene match. The CDR3 extends over 14 amino acids. As DNA, the CDR3 is TGTGCCAGCAGTACTAGCGGGGGGGCCAGTGAGCAGTTCTTC. Residues: CASSTSGGASEQFF.

The V and J genes are TRBV10-3 and TRBJ2-1; D gene uncertain. The CDR3 contains 12 residues. The germline V and J ends were trimmed by 11 bases and 4 bases, with 12 bases remaining between them. Per the germline V gene, CDR1 is ENHRY and CDR2 is SYGVKD. CDR3 residues: CAPRWRYNEQFF. The CDR3 DNA sequence: TGTGCCCCCCGTTGGCGGTACAATGAGCAGTTCTTC.

This clonotype was seen many times. This chain uses TRBV6-2 or TRBV6-3 with TRBJ1-1; D gene ambiguous. V was trimmed by 4 bases and J by 1 base, leaving 7 bases between them. Germline lookup yields CDR1 MNHEY and CDR2 SVGEGT. The CDR3 has 13 residues. The CDR3 DNA reads as TGTGCCAGCAGTTGGCGGGGGAACACTGAAGCTTTCTTT. Protein product: CASSWRGNTEAFF.

This clonotype was picked up many times. The V call is TRBV7-2, the J call TRBJ2-5; TRBD2 aligns across 11 bases. The J segment lost 5 bases and the V segment lost 7 bases, leaving 9 bases of the junction unmatched. The CDR3 contains 15 residues. The germline CDR1 and CDR2 sequences are SGHTA and FQGNSA. CDR3 nucleotide sequence: TGTGCCAGCACCTTTAGCGGGGGGGGTAGGGAGACCCAGTACTTC. It is translated as CASTFSGGGRETQYF.

This clonotype was recorded many times. The CDR3 region is CASSPGQGNEKLFF. CDR3 sequence (DNA): TGTGCCAGCAGCCCGGGACAGGGGAATGAAAAACTGTTTTTT. The V gene is TRBV12-3 or TRBV12-4, the J gene TRBJ1-4, with TRBD1 matching 10 bases. This CDR3 is 14 amino acids long. V shed 6 bases and J 5 bases; nucleotides not matched to a gene: 3.

This clonotype occurred many times. The V call is TRBV6-2 or TRBV6-3, the J call TRBJ2-1, with 10 bases identical to TRBD2. This CDR3 comprises 19 residues. V was pared by 8 bases and J by 1 base, with 17 bases of the junction left unmatched. CDR1 is MNHEY and CDR2 is SVGEGT in the germline V gene. CDR3 loop: CASDDPGLAFINSYNEQFF. CDR3 sequence (DNA): TGTGCCAGCGATGATCCGGGACTAGCGTTTATTAATTCCTACAATGAGCAGTTCTTC.

This clonotype was seen at least ten times. V is TRBV11-1 and J is TRBJ2-1, with D hard to call. V lost 8 bases to trimming and J lost 7 bases, with 12 bases between them. CDR1 SGHAT and CDR2 FQDESV come from the germline V gene (reference sequence). CDR3 length equals 12 residues. The CDR3 reads CASSYTGNEQFF. CDR3 sequence (DNA): TGTGCCAGCTCCTACACCGGTAATGAGCAGTTCTTC.

The J gene is TRBJ2-7, the V gene TRBV30; the D gene is possibly TRBD2 (6 bases). This CDR3 region has 14 residues. The germline V gene encodes CDR1 GTSNPN and CDR2 SVGIG (reference sequence). Deletions cut 2 bases from V and 5 bases from J, with 16 bases between. The chain's CDR3 is CAWSRRAVVDEQYF. The CDR3 DNA sequence: TGTGCCTGGAGTCGGAGGGCCGTCGTCGACGAGCAGTACTTC.

This clonotype has a count of ten or more. The rearrangement uses TRBV9 and TRBJ1-2, with D uncertain. The CDR3 sequence is 14 residues long. In germline, CDR1 is SGDLS, CDR2 YYNGEE. Between the trimmed V and J ends, which lost 4 bases and 5 bases, there was a span of 15 bases. CDR3 sequence reads: CASSSSAGRYGYTF. CDR3 sequence (DNA): TGTGCCAGCAGCTCGAGTGCAGGCCGGTATGGCTACACCTTC.

V gene TRBV12-3 or TRBV12-4 combines with J gene TRBJ1-3, with a tentative D call TRBD1 (5 bases). V was trimmed by 4 bases and J by 4 bases, leaving 20 bases between them. This CDR3 region has 17 residues. The CDR3 coding sequence is TGTGCCAGCAGTTCCCTATGGGGGACTTCCTCCGGAAACACCATATATTTT. As protein: CASSSLWGTSSGNTIYF.

This clonotype was picked up many times. V and J are TRBV12-3 or TRBV12-4 and TRBJ2-7; D may be TRBD1 (7 bases). The CDR3 extends over 14 amino acids. Trimming removed 2 bases from V and 4 bases from J, with 12 bases in between. The CDR3 protein is CASSLSAGGYEQYF. In nucleotides, the CDR3 is TGTGCCAGCAGTTTATCGGCAGGGGGGTACGAGCAGTACTTC.

This clonotype qualifies as medium-sized. The chain employs TRBV20-1 and TRBJ1-2; D possibly corresponds to TRBD1 (5 bases). Trimming took off 1 base at V and 8 bases at J, with 20 bases between the two ends. CDR3 size: 15 residues. CDR1 and CDR2 from the germline V gene are DFQATT and SNEGSKA (reference sequence). The CDR3 nucleotides read TGCAGTGCTAGAGGCCTGGGACTCGAGGTCTCCGGCTACACCTTC. It yields the protein CSARGLGLEVSGYTF.

At least ten counts were recorded for this clonotype. Germline and junction disagree at one end, which may indicate a read error. The genes are TRBV7-2 and TRBJ2-3; the match to TRBD2 covers 12 bases. The germline CDR1 and CDR2 sequences are SGHTA and FQGNSA. The CDR3 spans 19 residues. CDR3 nucleotides: TGTGCCAGCAGCCCAGGGGGTCTAGCGGGGGGGCTTGGCACATATACGCAGTATTTT. It specifies CASSPGGLAGGLGTYTQYF.

This clonotype appeared many times. The chain links TRBV5-1 to TRBJ1-5; TRBD1 aligns across 7 bases. Looked up from germline, CDR1 is SGHRS and CDR2 is YFSETQ. The CDR3 is 14 residues long. The ends lost 4 bases at V and 5 bases at J; junction bases unmatched: 6. CDR3 region: CASSLYQGDQPQHF. In DNA form, the CDR3 reads TGCGCCAGCAGCCTTTATCAGGGGGATCAGCCCCAGCATTTT.

This clonotype appeared many times. This chain links TRBV7-6 with TRBJ1-1, with D tentatively TRBD1 (5 bases). This CDR3 contains 14 residues. CDR1 and CDR2 from the germline V gene are SGHVS and FNYEAQ. Trimming stripped 5 bases from V and 4 bases from J, with 14 bases between. For the CDR3, the DNA is TGTGCCAGCAGCCGGGAGGGGCAACCCACTGAAGCTTTCTTT. The encoded protein is CASSREGQPTEAFF.

Ten or more counts support this clonotype. This chain joins TRBV9 and TRBJ1-2; D might be TRBD1 (5 bases). V lost 3 bases, J lost 8 bases, and 14 bases lay in between. CDR3 length: 13 amino acids. CDR1 SGDLS and CDR2 YYNGEE come from the germline V gene. The DNA of the CDR3 is TGTGCCAGCAGCGGGGACTACCCGGGAGGCTACACCTTC. Protein sequence: CASSGDYPGGYTF.

Comment on this clonotype: At one of its ends the junction is not consistent with the germline gene, which may arise from a read error. The CDR3 bases are TGTGGCAGCAACAGCGGGACAGGGATCGGTGGCTACACCTTC. Protein product: CGSNSGTGIGGYTF. The V call is TRBV25-1, the J call TRBJ1-2, with 9 positions matching TRBD1. CDR1 is MGHDK, CDR2 SYGVNS, per germline. The CDR3 has 14 amino acids.

The table lists this clonotype with many counts. The J gene is TRBJ2-5, the V gene TRBV20-1; 9 nucleotides match TRBD2. Germline assignment: CDR1 DFQATT and CDR2 SNEGSKA (reference sequence). With V trimmed by 6 bases and J by 5 bases, 10 bases remained unmatched. This CDR3 region has 14 residues. In DNA, the CDR3 is TGCAGTGCACCAAGCGGGGGGCTAGGCGAGACCCAGTACTTC. It yields the protein CSAPSGGLGETQYF.

This clonotype was counted many times. In nucleotides, the CDR3 is TGCGCCAGCAGCTTGGAGGGTGGGGAGACCCAGTACTTC. Translating gives CASSLEGGETQYF. The rearrangement uses TRBV5-1 and TRBJ2-5, with D hard to call. The V end was cut by 0 bases, the J end by 5 bases, with 8 bases between. CDR1 is SGHRS and CDR2 is YFSETQ in the germline V gene. This CDR3 is 13 amino acids long.